Sequencing of this TCR beta chain was carried out in a study of blood T cell repertoires in COVID-19. The wider study: The study drew acute and convalescent COVID-19 samples from the United States, Italy and Spain.

This CDR3 is 16 amino acids long. Germline-derived CDR1 and CDR2 are SGHRS and YFSETQ. The V segment lost 1 base and the J segment 5 bases; nucleotides outside the gene matches: 7. Original methodology: Estimation of nucleated cell counts was performed using reference gene primer amplification. Measured with immunoSEQ multiplex PCR; TCRdb has only the in-frame clones, and not every one. That table is the source of V, J and clone size, and D and trimming were worked out from the DNA. The sample has around 250,000 clones, about 87% seen once; the top ten hold just over 0.85%. Donors were grouped by their self-reported clinical history. Within 2 weeks of study entry, exposed participants had contacted a PCR-confirmed or clinician-diagnosed COVID-19 case.

Sequencing was done on a sample of PBMCs or T cells enriched from blood (not recorded which). The V gene is TRBV5-1, the J gene TRBJ2-3, with TRBD2 matching 10 bases. This sequence was found in a man aged 45-60 years who had been exposed to COVID-19. CDR3 in amino acids: CASSLISGGAVDTQYF. Here the CDR3 DNA reads TGCGCCAGCAGCTTGATAAGCGGGGGGGCGGTAGATACGCAGTATTTT.